The 17 T cell receptor beta chains below were found in one sample sequenced in a study of follicular helper T cells after annual influenza vaccination (dated by TCRdb to 2015 to 2018). Library preparation employed the immunoSEQ multiplex PCR assay. In TCRdb, the immuneACCESS table is reduced to in-frame sequences with V and J assigned. These tables do not hold every clone; where another copy was compared, an unresolved V gene accounts for under half, and the others remain unexplained. This sample holds some 9,300 clones; 80% to 90% were observed only once. The top ten hold roughly 0.47% of the sample. The meaning of the sample's time point label: 2015-2016 season, 7 days after influenza vaccination. This specimen consisted of CXCR5+ CD38- circulating T follicular helper cells from blood, obtained 7 days after influenza vaccination. The sample's cell subset or site label, decoded: circulating Tfh, non-naive CD4+CXCR5+PD-1+ (ICOS+CD38+ or ICOS-CD38-). The receptors stem from an adult who received the influenza vaccine.

The V and J genes are TRBV6-5 and TRBJ2-7; 8 bases are shared with TRBD1. The CDR3 loop spans 14 amino acids. Trimming cost V 4 bases and J 10 bases; bases outside gene matches: 12. Germline CDR1 and CDR2: MNHEY and SVGAGI. CDR3 nucleotide sequence: TGTGCCAGCAGTTCCAAGGGACAGGCTTCCCGTCAGTACTTC. As protein: CASSSKGQASRQYF.

CDR3 residues: CASSQDYGGPDTQYF. The CDR3 DNA sequence: TGTGCCAGCAGCCAAGATTATGGGGGACCAGATACGCAGTATTTT. The genes are TRBV4-2 and TRBJ2-3, with D perhaps matching TRBD1 or TRBD2 (5 bases each). V lost 0 bases to trimming and J lost 4 bases, with 11 bases between them. This CDR3 spans 15 amino acids. The germline gives CDR1 LGHNA, CDR2 YNFKEQ.

The rearrangement links TRBV14 to TRBJ2-7, with D perhaps TRBD1 or TRBD2 (5 bases each). CDR3 length: 14 residues. V was trimmed by 6 bases and J by 2 bases, leaving 14 bases between them. Germline loops: CDR1 SGHDN, CDR2 FVKESK. This chain's CDR3 is CASRSGTDAYEQYF. The CDR3 nucleotides read TGTGCCAGCAGATCCGGGACGGATGCCTACGAGCAGTACTTC.

This chain uses TRBV20-1 with TRBJ2-7; D is uncertain. Deletions cut 6 bases from V and 3 bases from J, with 9 bases between. Per germline, CDR1 DFQATT and CDR2 SNEGSKA (reference sequence). The CDR3 sequence is 11 residues long. CDR3 sequence: CSARPSYEQYF. The DNA for the CDR3 is TGCAGTGCCCGGCCCAGCTACGAGCAGTACTTC.

This clone was detected only once. CDR3 bases: TGCAGCGTTGAACGGGAGGTGAACACTGAAGCTTTCTTT. Its translation: CSVEREVNTEAFF. The J gene is TRBJ1-1, the V gene TRBV29-1; D uncertain. V was pared by 2 bases and J by 0 bases, with 7 bases between. Germline V CDR1 and CDR2: SQVTM, ANQGSEA. The CDR3 totals 13 residues.

The chain carries TRBV14 and TRBJ1-1; D gene uncertain. The CDR3 loop spans 13 amino acids. CDR1 is SGHDN, CDR2 FVKESK, per germline. V dropped 4 bases and J dropped 6 bases, with 12 bases sitting between them. The CDR3 DNA sequence: TGTGCCAGCAGCCCGCGTCTCAGTTCTGAAGCTTTCTTT. It codes for CASSPRLSSEAFF.

The gene calls are TRBV7-8 and TRBJ2-7; D might be TRBD2 (6 bases). In germline, CDR1 is SGHVS, CDR2 FQNEAQ. The CDR3 is 16 residues long. V dropped 1 base and J dropped 0 bases, with 13 bases sitting between them. Here the CDR3 reads CASSLGGGLTSYEQYF. CDR3 coding DNA: TGTGCCAGCAGCTTAGGTGGGGGACTGACCTCCTACGAGCAGTACTTC.

This clone appeared a single time. In DNA, the CDR3 is TGTGCCAGCAGCCCCGGACAGGGACGAAATGAAAAACTGTTTTTT. This codes for CASSPGQGRNEKLFF. The V call is TRBV7-2, the J call TRBJ1-4; 8 nucleotides match TRBD1. The CDR3 runs 15 residues. Per germline, CDR1 SGHTA and CDR2 FQGNSA. Unmatched junction bases numbered 7, after V lost 5 bases and J lost 5 bases.

The chain carries TRBV28 and TRBJ1-4; no clear D gene. Germline lookup yields CDR1 MDHEN and CDR2 SYDVKM. The CDR3 has 14 residues. Trimming removed 3 bases from V and 0 bases from J, with 5 bases in between. The CDR3 here is CASSLAPTNEKLFF. The CDR3 DNA reads TGTGCCAGCAGTTTGGCACCAACTAATGAAAAACTGTTTTTT.

This chain uses TRBV18 with TRBJ1-4; D may be TRBD1 (6 bases). Per germline, CDR1 KGHSH and CDR2 LQKENI. The V and J ends lost 2 bases and 6 bases respectively, with 10 bases between them. The CDR3 extends over 14 amino acids. This CDR3 reads CASSPNQGYEKLFF. CDR3 bases: TGTGCCAGCTCACCAAACCAGGGGTATGAAAAACTGTTTTTT.

This chain connects TRBV5-6 to TRBJ1-2; perhaps TRBD1 as D (6 bases). Germline-derived CDR1 and CDR2 are SGHDT and YYEEEE. Trimming stripped 0 bases from V and 8 bases from J, with 14 bases between. The CDR3 extends over 14 amino acids. The CDR3 coding sequence is TGTGCCAGCAGCTTGGGCAGGGGATATGAGGGCTACACCTTC. It translates to CASSLGRGYEGYTF.

The chain combines TRBV5-6 with TRBJ2-7; 7 bases map to TRBD2. The CDR3 is 14 amino acids. The germline V gene has CDR1 SGHDT and CDR2 YYEEEE. Trimming at V came to 4 bases and at J to 0 bases, leaving 4 bases not matched to a gene. The DNA of the CDR3 is TGTGCCAGCAGCGACACTAGCGCCTCCTACGAGCAGTACTTC. It is translated as CASSDTSASYEQYF.

This clone was observed once. The chain combines TRBV2 with TRBJ2-1; D might be TRBD1 (6 bases). Germline CDR1 is SNHLY and CDR2 is FYNNEI. V was trimmed by 6 bases and J by 9 bases, leaving 12 bases between them. This CDR3 is built from 12 residues. CDR3 coding DNA: TGTGCCAGCAGCCCCTACAGGGCTGAGCAGTTCTTC. Translation gives CASSPYRAEQFF.

This clone turned up a few times. The limits of the CDR3 on the DNA are not certain, so only TCRdb's listed CDR3 is given. This chain connects TRBV7-2 to TRBJ1-5. The CDR3 is 14 residues long, ends included. Germline V gene sequence: CDR1 SGHTA, CDR2 FQGNSA. This CDR3 reads CASSTSGINQPQHF.

The chain uses TRBV27 and TRBJ2-7; either TRBD1 or TRBD2 may fit D (5 bases each). Germline V CDR1 and CDR2: MNHEY, SMNVEV (reference sequence). The CDR3 has 16 amino acids. Trimming stripped 4 bases from V and 5 bases from J, with 21 bases between. The CDR3 loop is CASSSIAWDPLNEQYF. In DNA, the CDR3 is TGTGCCAGCAGTTCTATCGCCTGGGACCCACTGAACGAGCAGTACTTC.

The rearrangement links TRBV14 to TRBJ1-6; a weak D match, TRBD1 (5 bases). V was pared by 3 bases and J by 7 bases, with 10 bases between. Germline CDR1 SGHDN, CDR2 FVKESK. This CDR3 contains 14 residues. CDR3 in amino acids: CASSQGDPNSPLHF. The CDR3 DNA sequence: TGTGCCAGCAGCCAGGGGGATCCAAATTCACCCCTCCACTTT.

The chain combines TRBV4-1 with TRBJ1-5; 7 bases align to TRBD1. The CDR3 is made up of 15 amino acids. CDR1 and CDR2 from the germline V gene are MGHRA and YSYEKL. V was pared by 1 base and J by 4 bases, with 4 bases of the junction left unmatched. CDR3 bases: TGCGCCAGCAGCCAAGTGGGCAGGGGGAATCAGCCCCAGCATTTT. This sequence encodes CASSQVGRGNQPQHF.